These 23 T cell receptor beta chains were sequenced from one sample in a study of blood T cell repertoires in COVID-19. The assay was immunoSEQ multiplex PCR, and TCRdb's table has in-frame clones only and misses some. This sample carries some 320,000 clones, 85% of them seen once, and the ten largest clones take roughly 7%. The specimen sequenced was peripheral blood. These receptors originate from a human donor in a cohort sampled during active COVID-19.

The V call is TRBV7-9, the J call TRBJ1-1; 7 bases match TRBD1. This CDR3 has 10 amino acids. Germline CDR1 and CDR2: SEHNR and FQNEAQ (reference sequence). Trimming cost V 10 bases and J 10 bases; bases outside gene matches: 6. The CDR3 loop reads CATTQGGAFF. The CDR3 coding sequence is TGTGCCACCACCCAGGGGGGAGCTTTCTTT.

There are many counts of this clone. The rearrangement joins TRBV5-5 to TRBJ1-3; weak D call: TRBD1 (6 bases). CDR1 is SGHKS, CDR2 YYEKEE, per germline (reference sequence). The CDR3 length is 15 residues. The ends were cut back, 1 base at V and 0 bases at J, with 8 bases in the middle. CDR3 coding DNA: TGTGCCAGCAGCTTGACAGGGAACTCTGGAAACACCATATATTTT. It translates to CASSLTGNSGNTIYF. Filled out from reference TRBV5-5 and TRBJ1-3, the complete variable domain reads DAGVTQSPTHLIKTRGQQVTLRCSPISGHKSVSWYQQVLGQGPQFIFQYYEKEERGRGNFPDRFSARQFPNYSSELNVNALLLGDSALYLCASSLTGNSGNTIYFGEGSWLTVV.

This clone was picked up a small number of times. The V call is TRBV6-5, the J call TRBJ2-7; 10 nucleotides match TRBD1. Germline V gene sequence: CDR1 MNHEY, CDR2 SVGAGI. Germline trimming cut 4 bases from V and 1 base from J; bases unmatched to any gene: 7. The CDR3 contains 16 residues. CDR3 coding DNA: TGTGCCAGCAGTTCTGTCGGGACAGGGGTGTCCTACGAGCAGTACTTC. It encodes CASSSVGTGVSYEQYF.

The genes are TRBV5-8 and TRBJ2-3; 11 bases map to TRBD2. In germline, CDR1 is SGHTS, CDR2 YDEGEE. This CDR3 spans 17 amino acids. J was trimmed by 1 base and V by 1 base; bases with no gene match: 5. CDR3 sequence reads: CASSLSSTSGGTDTQYF. In DNA, the CDR3 is TGTGCCAGCAGCTTGAGTTCGACTAGCGGGGGCACAGATACGCAGTATTTT.

The chain carries TRBV14 and TRBJ2-6, with TRBD1 as a possible D gene (6 bases). The germline gives CDR1 SGHDN, CDR2 FVKESK. Trimming took off 4 bases at V and 0 bases at J, with 16 bases between the two ends. The CDR3 sequence is 18 residues long. The chain's CDR3 is CASSPGTSDFSGANVLTF. The CDR3 nucleotides read TGTGCCAGCAGCCCCGGGACAAGCGATTTCTCTGGGGCCAACGTCCTGACTTTC. Together with reference TRBV14 and TRBJ2-6, the CDR3 gives the full variable domain: EAGVTQFPSHSVIEKGQTVTLRCDPISGHDNLYWYRRVMGKEIKFLLHFVKESKQDESGMPNNRFLAERTGGTYSTLKVQPAELEDSGVYFCASSPGTSDFSGANVLTFGAGSRLTVL.

In its sample, this clone was seen a few times. The chain couples TRBV5-1 to TRBJ2-7; 11 nucleotides agree with TRBD1. V lost 4 bases, J lost 3 bases, and 6 bases stayed unmatched. CDR3 length: 15 residues. Germline assignment: CDR1 SGHRS and CDR2 YFSETQ. The CDR3 DNA sequence: TGCGCCAGCAGCGGAACCGGGACAGGGGGCTACGAGCAGTACTTC. Translated: CASSGTGTGGYEQYF.

This clone was counted only a few times. The CDR3 is CATSDSGTANTEAFF. CDR3 nucleotide sequence: TGTGCCACCAGTGATTCCGGGACAGCGAACACTGAAGCTTTCTTT. V is TRBV24-1 and J is TRBJ1-1, with 7 bases that match TRBD1. Germline V gives CDR1 KGHDR, CDR2 SFDVKD. The V gene end was trimmed by 2 bases and the J gene end by 1 base; junction bases not matched to a gene: 3. The length of the CDR3 is 15 residues.

This clone was observed a few times. The rearrangement joins TRBV29-1 to TRBJ1-5; D possibly corresponds to TRBD1 (5 bases). Trimming shortened V by 5 bases and J by 1 base, and 15 bases separated the two germline ends. Per the germline V gene, CDR1 is SQVTM and CDR2 is ANQGSEA. The CDR3 sequence is 15 residues long. CDR3: CSVITGSTSNQPQHF. The CDR3 DNA follows: TGCAGCGTTATTACAGGATCAACCAGCAATCAGCCCCAGCATTTT.

The chain has TRBV29-1 and TRBJ2-3, with D possibly matching TRBD2 (6 bases). The CDR3 covers 13 residues. Germline loops: CDR1 SQVTM, CDR2 ANQGSEA. Trimming removed 4 bases at V and 4 bases at J, with 12 bases between. DNA for the CDR3: TGCAGCGTTGGTGCGGGGACGTCAGATACGCAGTATTTT. Translating it yields CSVGAGTSDTQYF.

The chain links TRBV30 to TRBJ2-2; no firm D call. This CDR3 comprises 13 residues. Trimming took off 2 bases at V and 1 base at J, with 5 bases between the two ends. CDR1 GTSNPN and CDR2 SVGIG come from the germline V gene (reference sequence). The CDR3 reads CAWSSLNTGELFF. The DNA for the CDR3 is TGTGCCTGGAGTTCCCTGAACACCGGGGAGCTGTTTTTT.

The count of this clone is one. The chain has TRBV5-1 and TRBJ1-2; possibly TRBD1 for D (6 bases). Germline V gene sequence: CDR1 SGHRS, CDR2 YFSETQ. This CDR3 is 14 amino acids long. Trimming cost V 8 bases and J 2 bases, with 16 bases left between them. The CDR3 coding sequence is TGCGCCAGTACGCTGAATACAGGGAACTATGGCTACACCTTC. Encoded protein: CASTLNTGNYGYTF.

V usage is TRBV4-2 and J usage is TRBJ1-4; no definite D call. V lost 4 bases and J 4 bases, leaving 13 bases between the germline ends. CDR3 length: 15 amino acids. In germline, CDR1 is LGHNA, CDR2 YNFKEQ. The CDR3 spells CASSPPGSYNEKLFF. CDR3 nucleotide sequence: TGTGCCAGCAGCCCGCCGGGGAGTTATAATGAAAAACTGTTTTTT.

The chain combines TRBV15 with TRBJ1-6; D is unclear. Trimming pared 2 bases from V and 7 bases from J, leaving 6 bases between. From germline, CDR1 is LNHNV and CDR2 YYDKDF (reference sequence). This CDR3 comprises 13 residues. Here the CDR3 reads CATSRLTNSPLHF. CDR3 nucleotides: TGTGCCACCAGCAGATTGACAAATTCACCCCTCCACTTT.

V is TRBV6-5 and J is TRBJ2-7; TRBD1 matches at 9 bases. The germline V gene has CDR1 MNHEY and CDR2 SVGAGI. The CDR3 totals 15 residues. V lost 6 bases to trimming and J lost 7 bases; unmatched junction nucleotides: 13. In nucleotides, the CDR3 is TGTGCCAGCAGGGTTGGGGACAGGGTCTTCGGGGAGCAGTACTTC. Amino acids: CASRVGDRVFGEQYF.

V and J are TRBV5-1 and TRBJ2-7, with D hard to call. This CDR3 is built from 14 residues. Germline V gives CDR1 SGHRS, CDR2 YFSETQ. V was shortened by 3 bases and J by 2 bases, with 12 bases between the two germline ends. The CDR3 sequence: CASSSRGATYEQYF. CDR3 bases: TGCGCCAGCAGCTCCCGCGGCGCCACCTACGAGCAGTACTTC.

V usage is TRBV11-2 and J usage is TRBJ2-7; D perhaps matches TRBD1 (5 bases). Per germline, CDR1 SGHAT and CDR2 FQNNGV. This CDR3 spans 15 amino acids. Between the trimmed V and J ends, which lost 5 bases and 5 bases, there was a span of 19 bases. CDR3 in amino acids: CASSPDTAFVHEQYF. The CDR3 DNA follows: TGTGCCAGCAGCCCGGACACCGCGTTCGTCCACGAGCAGTACTTC.

The chain links TRBV5-4 to TRBJ1-4, with D tentatively TRBD1 (6 bases). This CDR3 spans 14 amino acids. Trimming took off 4 bases at V and 7 bases at J, with 14 bases between the two ends. Germline lookup yields CDR1 SGHNT and CDR2 YYREEE (reference sequence). The CDR3 nucleotides read TGTGCCAGCAGCCCCGGACAGCAGGTTGAAAAACTGTTTTTT. Its translation is CASSPGQQVEKLFF. Full variable domain (missing parts from reference TRBV5-4 and TRBJ1-4): ETGVTQSPTHLIKTRGQQVTLRCSSQSGHNTVSWYQQALGQGPQFIFQYYREEENGRGNFPPRFSGLQFPNYSSELNVNALELDDSALYLCASSPGQQVEKLFFGSGTQLSVL.

This chain links TRBV6-5 with TRBJ1-2, with 8 nucleotides matching TRBD1. J was trimmed by 8 bases and V by 6 bases; bases with no gene match: 11. The CDR3 is 14 residues long. Germline V gene lookup returns CDR1 MNHEY and CDR2 SVGAGI. The CDR3 sequence: CASRALLDRDGYTF. CDR3 bases: TGTGCCAGCAGGGCACTTCTGGACAGGGACGGCTACACCTTC.

The rearrangement joins TRBV7-9 to TRBJ2-3, with TRBD1 identical over 10 bases. The CDR3 spans 16 residues. V gave up 5 bases and J gave up 2 bases; unmatched junction bases: 7. From germline, CDR1 is SEHNR and CDR2 FQNEAQ (reference sequence). CDR3 coding DNA: TGTGCCAGCAGCCCCATCGGGACAGGGGACACAGATACGCAGTATTTT. This sequence encodes CASSPIGTGDTDTQYF.

J is TRBJ2-3 and V is TRBV11-3; D is ambiguous. The length of the CDR3 is 13 residues. With 5 bases removed from V and 2 bases from J, the gap between germline ends came to 8 bases. Germline loops: CDR1 SGHNT, CDR2 YENEEA. The CDR3 protein is CASSPLNTDTQYF. CDR3 DNA: TGTGCCAGCAGCCCCCTAAACACAGATACGCAGTATTTT.

This clone was recorded once. This rearrangement joins TRBV3-1 (or the pseudogene TRBV3-2) to TRBJ2-7; D call uncertain. Germline V gives CDR1 LGHDT, CDR2 YNNKEL (reference sequence). This CDR3 is built from 12 residues. V was clipped by 1 base and J by 5 bases, with 6 bases between them. Written as DNA, the CDR3 is TGTGCCAGCAGCCAAGTCGCGAACGAGCAGTACTTC. It yields the protein CASSQVANEQYF.

The chain uses TRBV7-2 and TRBJ2-3; 7 nucleotides line up with TRBD1. The germline V gene encodes CDR1 SGHTA and CDR2 FQGNSA. CDR3 length equals 14 residues. DNA for the CDR3: TGTGCAACGCGAAGGGGGCATAACACAGATACGCAGTATTTT. Its translation is CATRRGHNTDTQYF.

The rearrangement uses TRBV30 and TRBJ1-5; 7 nucleotides line up with TRBD1. The junction had 11 bases not matched to a gene; V was cut back by 7 bases and J by 2 bases. The germline CDR1 and CDR2 sequences are GTSNPN and SVGIG (reference sequence). The CDR3 consists of 15 residues. CDR3 in DNA: TGTGCCTTCTCGTTAGGCGGGACAGGCAATCAGCCCCAGCATTTT. This encodes CAFSLGGTGNQPQHF.